The subject of this entry is one TCR beta chain. Per germline, CDR1 MNHEY and CDR2 SVGAGI. This CDR3 contains 13 residues. Trimming cost V 2 bases and J 3 bases, with 7 bases left between them. Method: immunoSEQ multiplex PCR; TCRdb's copy keeps in-frame clones and lacks some. Of more than 95,000 clones in the sample, 92% are singletons; the top ten hold 0.55% to 0.6%. These data originate in a study of control samples from healthy donors and cancer patients. Sequencing used PBMCs. This sequence originates from a man aged 80 or over with head and neck cancer. This chain joins TRBV6-5 and TRBJ1-2, with D perhaps TRBD1 (6 bases). CDR3 amino acids: CASSYGGDYGYTF. CDR3 bases: TGTGCCAGCAGTTACGGGGGCGACTATGGCTACACCTTC.